This T cell receptor beta chain was identified during a study of cytomegalovirus exposure and HLA in healthy donors (TCRdb year 2017). A note on the overall study: An earlier analysis of about 530 of the donors reported around 280 Gb of sequence data and 95 million to 140 million unique TCR beta sequences obtained from about 179 million T cells. Roughly 300 gigabases of sequencing data and roughly 80 million unique TCR sequences made up an early release that covered fewer than 650 HLA-typed donors. The genetic ancestry cluster associated with self-reported Caucasian donors included 70% to 85% of the roughly 360 genotyped donors. The aim of the study was to test whether cataloging public T cell receptors could identify signatures of past pathogen exposure. The study used immunosequencing to profile the T cell repertoires of several hundred subjects and linked those repertoires to cytomegalovirus serostatus. A separate validation cohort of more than 100 different subjects was used in addition to the approximately 700-subject first cohort. The study combined high-throughput TCR immunosequencing, statistical association of individual TCRs with disease status, and machine learning to predict cytomegalovirus infection status. A later analysis re-analyzed previously published TCR beta repertoires from 500 to 700 donors and added high-resolution HLA genotyping to study TCR occurrence patterns. Rather than drawing on any new phenotypic data, the later analysis identified candidate immune exposures from TCR beta sequences and the way those sequences occurred across donors. To decide whether each TCR beta V gene segment behaved as functional or pseudogenic, an earlier analysis of 587 of the donors relied on high-throughput TCR beta sequencing. Donor age, sex, ethnicity and CMV serostatus were compiled alongside the repertoire data. In a later genetic analysis, genome-wide SNP genotypes for about 55% of the roughly 670 donors were used, and that subset was treated as a discovery cohort. Every discovery cohort repertoire had been produced on one sequencing platform. HLA typing included class I and class II loci at four-digit resolution. The number of typed donors differed by locus: roughly 629-640 for A, B, C, DRB1 and DQB1; approximately 520 for DQA1; fewer than 610 for DPA1; and 400 to 480 for DPB1. Several DR-DQ haplotypes were treated as single units for association and clustering because of strong linkage in the cohort. On average, 235,054 unique TCR beta nucleotide sequences were sequenced per donor among roughly 430 genotyped donors of the cohort, with 15% to 20% of those sequences being non-productive.

The cohort was made up of hundreds of healthy bone marrow donors. Cohort members were all nominally healthy when sampled, although unrecorded immune exposures were likely present. The donor was CMV seronegative and belonged to the group of 320 or so seronegative cohort members. A peripheral blood sample was provided by each donor, and peripheral blood mononuclear cells were used for TCR beta sequencing. Genomic DNA extraction from the blood cell samples was performed with the Qiagen DNeasy Blood Extraction Kit. The library was made by the immunoSEQ multiplex PCR assay. A mixture of 60 forward primers for TCR Vbeta segments and 13 reverse primers for TCR Jbeta segments was used in the multiplex PCR. The CDR3 region of rearranged TCR beta genes was amplified from genomic DNA by a multiplex PCR assay. Amplified TCR beta libraries were sequenced as 87-base-pair reads on the Illumina HiSeq System. Concerning the study's data processing: In a later analysis, tens of millions of unique TCR beta chains were counted across the 500 to 700 repertoires, and around 10 million of these chains were shared by at least two donors. Raw reads were error-corrected and collapsed into unique sequences by a nearest-neighbor algorithm in which closely related sequences were merged to remove PCR and sequencing errors. V, D and J gene segments were assigned by aligning CDR3 sequences to IMGT reference sequences. For a sequence to be retained, a match of at least six nucleotides to both a V gene segment and a J gene segment was required. A rearrangement counted as productive if the CDR3 had no stop codons and remained in frame with V and J, and every other rearrangement counted as non-productive. Following IMGT convention, CDR3 was defined as the stretch from the second conserved V-encoded cysteine to the conserved J-encoded phenylalanine. Sequences without an unambiguous match to a single V gene segment were excluded from the earlier analysis of about 640 of the donors. An earlier analysis of several hundred of the donors called V segments functional above 56.7% productive rearrangements and segregating when the between-donor standard deviation exceeded 5%. A statistical classification framework was built for diagnosing cytomegalovirus status from the catalog of TCR beta chain sequences. In a later analysis, TCR nucleotide sequences were compared against IMGT/GENE-DB human TR gene sequences so that V and J genes could be assigned. Using the TCRdist pipeline, a later analysis assigned CDR3 sequences along with most-parsimonious VDJ recombination scenarios. In a later analysis, each TCR beta chain was defined by its CDR3 amino acid sequence together with its V-gene family, and reads without a unique V-gene family were excluded. As a way to deal with suspected cross-contamination and a sequencing artifact, a later analysis dropped more than 500 nucleotide sequences that were highly shared and had low generation probability. A later analysis calculated a clonal expansion index for each public chain from normalized within-repertoire ranks of inferred template counts. A later analysis computed generation probabilities with a VDJ recombination model fitted to out-of-frame rearrangements, and checked the results against IGoR. A later analysis scored TCR-TCR, TCR-HLA and TCR-CMV co-occurrence with hypergeometric tests, applying a repertoire-size bias correction to TCR pairs. False discovery rates were estimated in a later analysis by permuting HLA or CMV assignments 20 times. In a later analysis, co-occurring TCRs were grouped with DBSCAN, and TCRdist sequence similarity was added when clustering was performed within HLA-allele-positive subsets. Co-occurrence clustering excluded repertoires with fewer than 30,000 or more than 120,000 public chains, plus five with anomalous nucleotide sharing. Not all clones reach the TCRdb copy of this immuneACCESS table, which keeps in-frame sequences only. Checked studies attribute under half of the gap to unresolved V genes and leave the rest unexplained. The D gene and trimming were derived from the DNA, and the V and J assignments and clone size from that table. Across this sample there are about 150,000 clones, with about 79% seen only once. About 1.7% of the sample comes from the top ten.

As to this clone: Its specific antigen is unknown. Qualities for individual bases were not recorded, and no much larger clone is one base off.

Study-wide findings and limitations: In a later genetic analysis, a missense DCLRE1C variant was associated with V-gene and J-gene trimming of TCR beta chains, and the association was replicated in an independent cohort. According to a later analysis, parvovirus B19, influenza, CMV and Epstein-Barr virus appeared linked to several top co-occurrence clusters. CMV serostatus was the only immune exposure information available for the cohort. A further reported finding was that TCR beta sequences accurately predicted the HLA-A and HLA-B alleles for most subjects in the first cohort. In vitro tests confirmed that a few of the cytomegalovirus-associated TCR beta chains recognize cytomegalovirus antigens. In a later analysis, HLA-associated TCR beta chains were found to be more clonally expanded and to have lower generation probabilities than equally common non-associated chains. In an earlier analysis of under 600 of the donors, most TCR beta V segments were observed in productive rearrangements about 87% or about 30% of the time, broadly matching IMGT annotations. It was suggested by the authors that the approach could potentially be generalized to other disease states and immunological phenotypes. In a later analysis, TCR association rates were found to vary across HLA loci, with the most associated TCRs seen for DRB1 alleles and the fewest for HLA-C alleles. In a later analysis, around 17,000 TCR beta sequences were associated with specific HLA alleles at a false discovery rate of 0.05. In the study, about 150 TCR beta chains were listed as associated with cytomegalovirus. In this cohort, only TCR beta chains were sequenced, and detectable features were limited by the absence of alpha or paired-chain data. Most CMV-associated TCR beta chains appeared to be HLA-restricted in a later analysis, and the HLA associations seemed to be driven largely by CMV exposure. Assigning TCR associations to individual alleles was difficult when HLA alleles, especially DR and DQ, strongly co-occurred. A later genetic analysis reported fewer N-insertions in productive TCRs among donors in an Asian-associated ancestry cluster than the 666-donor mean. Seventeen rarely observed V segments, including chromosome 9 orphons, were excluded from the earlier analysis of several hundred of the donors because counts were too low. The sequencing pipeline was judged likely to have produced a cluster of highly shared sequence variants as a technical artifact. The classifier was reported to diagnose cytomegalovirus status with high specificity and sensitivity in both the original and validation cohorts. Most TCR sequences were seen in very few donors, while some public TCRs were found in many individuals. Because HLA typing was missing for some donors at each locus, association tests included only the typed subset. Correlated functional status among segregating V segments might reflect linkage disequilibrium, but an unknown experimental factor could not be ruled out. Sequencing depth was assumed to be roughly uniform across donors in the presence/absence analyses, though that assumption may not hold.

Sequencing was performed on PBMCs. This clonotype originated in a woman in her twenties or thirties in good health and CMV-seronegative.

The CDR3 is CASTRTGEAEKLFF. Here is the DNA: TGTGCCAGTACCCGGACAGGGGAGGCTGAAAAACTGTTTTTT. The chain was built from TRBV19 and TRBJ1-4, with 9 bases aligning to TRBD1. The V end gives up 7 bases and the J end 7 bases, leaving 7 bases in the junction not matched to a gene. The CDR1 and CDR2 encoded by the germline V gene (reference sequence) are LNHDA and SQIVND. The CDR3 goes from the cysteine to the phenylalanine over 14 residues. Of the read, only the CDR3 DNA is kept; its 42 bases are in frame from base 1.